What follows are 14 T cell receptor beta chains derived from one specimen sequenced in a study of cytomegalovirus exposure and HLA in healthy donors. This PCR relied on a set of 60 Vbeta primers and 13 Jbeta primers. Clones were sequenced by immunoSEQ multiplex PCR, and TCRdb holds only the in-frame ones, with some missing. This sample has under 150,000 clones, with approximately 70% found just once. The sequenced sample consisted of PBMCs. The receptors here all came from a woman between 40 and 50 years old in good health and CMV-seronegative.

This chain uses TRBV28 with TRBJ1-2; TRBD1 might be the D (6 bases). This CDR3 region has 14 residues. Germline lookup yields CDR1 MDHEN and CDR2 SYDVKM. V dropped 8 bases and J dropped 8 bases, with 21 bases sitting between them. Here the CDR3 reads CASLPGGPGVGYTF. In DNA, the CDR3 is TGTGCCAGCCTACCGGGGGGGCCAGGGGTAGGCTACACCTTC.

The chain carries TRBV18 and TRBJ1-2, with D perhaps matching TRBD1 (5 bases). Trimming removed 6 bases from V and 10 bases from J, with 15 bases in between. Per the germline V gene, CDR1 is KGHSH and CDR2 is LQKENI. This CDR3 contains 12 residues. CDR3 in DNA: TGTGCCAGCTCTCCTGACAGCGCACTCTACACCTTC. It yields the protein CASSPDSALYTF.

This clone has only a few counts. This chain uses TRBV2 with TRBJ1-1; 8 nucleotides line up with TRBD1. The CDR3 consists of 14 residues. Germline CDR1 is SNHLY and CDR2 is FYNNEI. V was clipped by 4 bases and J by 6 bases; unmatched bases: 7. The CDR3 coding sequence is TGTGCCAGCAGTGTACAGGGGGGCACTGCTGAAGCTTTCTTT. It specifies CASSVQGGTAEAFF.

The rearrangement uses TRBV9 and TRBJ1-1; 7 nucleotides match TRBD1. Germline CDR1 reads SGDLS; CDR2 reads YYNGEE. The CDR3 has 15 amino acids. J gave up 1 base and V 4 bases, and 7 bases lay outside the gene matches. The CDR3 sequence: CASSPGQAANTEAFF. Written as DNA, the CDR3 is TGTGCCAGCAGCCCTGGACAGGCAGCGAACACTGAAGCTTTCTTT.

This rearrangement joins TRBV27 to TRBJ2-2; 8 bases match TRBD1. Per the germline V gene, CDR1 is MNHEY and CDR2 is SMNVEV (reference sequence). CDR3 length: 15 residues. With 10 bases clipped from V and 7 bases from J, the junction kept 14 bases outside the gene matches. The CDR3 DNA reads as TGTGCCACCTCGATTTCGACAGGGGAAGACGGGGAGCTGTTTTTT. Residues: CATSISTGEDGELFF.

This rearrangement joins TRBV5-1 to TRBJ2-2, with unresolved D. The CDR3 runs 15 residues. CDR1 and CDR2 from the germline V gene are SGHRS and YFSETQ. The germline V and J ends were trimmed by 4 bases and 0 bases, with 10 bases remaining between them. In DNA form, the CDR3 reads TGCGCCAGCAGCCCCAGCAGGACGAACACCGGGGAGCTGTTTTTT. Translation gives CASSPSRTNTGELFF.

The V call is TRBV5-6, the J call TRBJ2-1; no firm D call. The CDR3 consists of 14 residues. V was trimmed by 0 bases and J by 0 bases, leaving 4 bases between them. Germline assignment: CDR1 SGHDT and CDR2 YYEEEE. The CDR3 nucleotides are TGTGCCAGCAGCTTGGGGGCCTCCTACAATGAGCAGTTCTTC. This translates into CASSLGASYNEQFF.

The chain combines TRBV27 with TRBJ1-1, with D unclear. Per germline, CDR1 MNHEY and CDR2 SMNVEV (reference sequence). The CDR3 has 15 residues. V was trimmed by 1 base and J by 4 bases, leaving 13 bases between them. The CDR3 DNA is TGTGCCAGCAGTTTATATCTAGCTGGAGGCACTGAAGCTTTCTTT. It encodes CASSLYLAGGTEAFF.

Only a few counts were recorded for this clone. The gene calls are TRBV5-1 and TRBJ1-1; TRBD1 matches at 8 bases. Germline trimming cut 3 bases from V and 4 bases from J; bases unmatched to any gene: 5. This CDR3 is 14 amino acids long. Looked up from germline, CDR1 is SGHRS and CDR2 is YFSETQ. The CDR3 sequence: CASSSQGAGTEAFF. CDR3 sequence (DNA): TGCGCCAGCAGCTCGCAGGGGGCCGGCACTGAAGCTTTCTTT.

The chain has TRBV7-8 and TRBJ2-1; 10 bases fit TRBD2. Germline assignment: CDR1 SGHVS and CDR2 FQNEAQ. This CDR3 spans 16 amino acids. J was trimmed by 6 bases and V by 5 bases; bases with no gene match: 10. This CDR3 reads CASSTELAGIRNEQFF. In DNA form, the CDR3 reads TGTGCCAGCAGCACGGAACTAGCGGGGATCCGCAATGAGCAGTTCTTC.

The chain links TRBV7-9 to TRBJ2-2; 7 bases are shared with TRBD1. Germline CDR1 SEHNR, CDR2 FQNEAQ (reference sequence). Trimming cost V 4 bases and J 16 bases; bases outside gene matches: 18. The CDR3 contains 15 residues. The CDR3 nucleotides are TGTGCCAGCAGCTCCCCGGGACAGAACACCGCAAAGGCGTTTTTT. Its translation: CASSSPGQNTAKAFF.

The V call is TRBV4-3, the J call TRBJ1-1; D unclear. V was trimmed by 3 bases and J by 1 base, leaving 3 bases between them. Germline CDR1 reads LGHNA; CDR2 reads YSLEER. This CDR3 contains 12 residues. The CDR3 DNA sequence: TGCGCCAGCAGCCACAGGAACACTGAAGCTTTCTTT. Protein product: CASSHRNTEAFF.

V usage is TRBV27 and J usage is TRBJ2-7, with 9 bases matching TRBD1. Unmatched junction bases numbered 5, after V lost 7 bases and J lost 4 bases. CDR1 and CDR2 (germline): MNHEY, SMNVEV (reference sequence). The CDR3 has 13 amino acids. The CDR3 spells CASTGQGSYEQYF. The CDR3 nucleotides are TGTGCCAGCACCGGACAGGGGTCGTACGAGCAGTACTTC.

Here the CDR3 reads CASSPGPLREGTEAFF. The DNA for the CDR3 is TGTGCCAGCAGTCCGGGACCCTTACGGGAGGGCACTGAAGCTTTCTTT. The chain couples TRBV2 to TRBJ1-1, with a tentative D call TRBD1 (5 bases). Germline V gene lookup returns CDR1 SNHLY and CDR2 FYNNEI. Trimming left V 5 bases short and J 4 bases short, with 20 bases between. The length of the CDR3 is 16 residues.